These 8 T cell receptor beta chains were sequenced from one sample in a study of OX40 agonist ivuxolimab in advanced cancers. Data came from immunoSEQ multiplex PCR; TCRdb stores just in-frame clones and leaves some out. This sample has 65,000 to 75,000 clones, with roughly nine tenths found just once. Specimen: CD4+ or CD8+ T cells sorted from blood, collected in a trial of the OX40 agonist ivuxolimab. The receptors here all came from an adult with an advanced solid tumor such as melanoma, head and neck, liver or kidney cancer.

The genes are TRBV4-1 and TRBJ2-1; D may be TRBD1 (5 bases). The CDR3 loop spans 11 amino acids. The germline CDR1 and CDR2 sequences are MGHRA and YSYEKL. Trimming left V 2 bases short and J 12 bases short, with 8 bases between. The CDR3 is CASSQRGMQFF. The CDR3 coding sequence is TGCGCCAGCAGCCAAAGGGGTATGCAGTTCTTC.

V gene TRBV2 combines with J gene TRBJ1-1; D possibly corresponds to TRBD1 (5 bases). The CDR3 spans 13 residues. V lost 6 bases and J lost 3, with 11 bases in between. Germline V gives CDR1 SNHLY, CDR2 FYNNEI. The CDR3 here is CASRDAGYTEAFF. In DNA, the CDR3 is TGTGCCAGCAGAGATGCAGGGTACACTGAAGCTTTCTTT. Filled out from reference TRBV2 and TRBJ1-1, the complete variable domain reads EPEVTQTPSHQVTQMGQEVILRCVPISNHLYFYWYRQILGQKVEFLVSFYNNEISEKSEIFDDQFSVERPDGSNFTLKIRSTKLEDSAMYFCASRDAGYTEAFFGQGTRLTVV.

The chain has TRBV19 and TRBJ1-2; weak D call: TRBD1 (6 bases). Germline CDR1 is LNHDA and CDR2 is SQIVND (reference sequence). V was trimmed by 7 bases and J by 6 bases, leaving 18 bases between them. This CDR3 spans 14 amino acids. This CDR3 reads CASMGRGGLNGYTF. In DNA, the CDR3 is TGTGCCAGTATGGGCCGTGGGGGGCTGAATGGCTACACCTTC.

V is TRBV7-8 and J is TRBJ1-6, with 7 bases identical to TRBD1. The CDR3 runs 16 residues. Germline CDR1 and CDR2: SGHVS and FQNEAQ. The V gene end was trimmed by 2 bases and the J gene end by 7 bases; junction bases not matched to a gene: 8. The CDR3 region has the DNA TGTGCCAGCAGCTTACTAACAGGGGTCCAAAATTCACCCCTCCACTTT. Its translation is CASSLLTGVQNSPLHF.

CDR3 residues: CAWSVQIRVADTQYF. The CDR3 bases are TGTGCCTGGAGTGTACAGATCAGGGTAGCAGATACGCAGTATTTT. This rearrangement joins TRBV30 to TRBJ2-3; weak D call: TRBD1 (5 bases). The germline CDR1 and CDR2 sequences are GTSNPN and SVGIG (reference sequence). This CDR3 region has 15 residues. V shed 0 bases and J shed 4 bases, with 14 bases lying between them.

The CDR3 nucleotides read TGCGCCAGCAGCACAATAAGTCCTCAAGAGACCCAGTACTTC. Residues: CASSTISPQETQYF. The chain couples TRBV5-1 to TRBJ2-5; D is unclear. Looked up from germline, CDR1 is SGHRS and CDR2 is YFSETQ. Trimming shortened V by 4 bases and J by 2 bases, and 12 bases separated the two germline ends. The CDR3 contains 14 residues.

V is TRBV6-5 and J is TRBJ1-1; 10 bases are a match to TRBD1. J gave up 11 bases and V 2 bases, and 5 bases lay outside the gene matches. This CDR3 has 13 amino acids. Looked up from germline, CDR1 is MNHEY and CDR2 is SVGAGI. The CDR3 nucleotides are TGTGCCAGCAGTTACGAGGGACAGGGGTTGGCTTTCTTT. Its translation: CASSYEGQGLAFF.

In regard to this clone: At one end, the junction sequence differs from germline, possibly due to a read error. The chain combines TRBV7-9 with TRBJ1-1, with 9 bases aligning to TRBD1. This CDR3 has 17 residues. Germline loops: CDR1 SEHNR, CDR2 FQNEAQ (reference sequence). The CDR3 DNA follows: TGTGCAAGCAGCTTAGGGGGGACAGGGAACATGAACACTGAAGCTTTCTTT. Protein: CASSLGGTGNMNTEAFF.